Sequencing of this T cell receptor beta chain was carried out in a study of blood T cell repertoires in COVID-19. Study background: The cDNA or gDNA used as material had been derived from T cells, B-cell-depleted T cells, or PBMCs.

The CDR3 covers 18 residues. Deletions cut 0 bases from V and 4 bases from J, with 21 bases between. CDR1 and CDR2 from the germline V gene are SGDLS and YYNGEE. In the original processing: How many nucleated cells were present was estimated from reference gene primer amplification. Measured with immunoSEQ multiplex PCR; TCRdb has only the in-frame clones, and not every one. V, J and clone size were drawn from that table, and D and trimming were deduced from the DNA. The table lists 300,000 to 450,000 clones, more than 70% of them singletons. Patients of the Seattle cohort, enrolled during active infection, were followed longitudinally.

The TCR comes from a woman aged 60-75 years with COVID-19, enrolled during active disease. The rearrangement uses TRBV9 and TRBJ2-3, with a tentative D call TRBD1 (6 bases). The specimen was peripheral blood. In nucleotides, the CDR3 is TGTGCCAGCAGCGTAGTGGGGGCGGGCAGGACGATGGCAGATACGCAGTATTTT. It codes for CASSVVGAGRTMADTQYF.